One and the same sample provided the 2 T cell receptor beta chains below, sequenced in a study of technical replicates of blood from several donors. The assay was immunoSEQ multiplex PCR, and TCRdb's table has in-frame clones only and misses some. The table lists over 75,000 clones, 95% to 98% of them singletons. Input material: T cells isolated from PBMCs. The source of these receptors is a human donor in good health.

The chain employs TRBV2 and TRBJ2-7; D gene ambiguous. CDR1 SNHLY and CDR2 FYNNEI come from the germline V gene. V gave up 8 bases and J gave up 2 bases, with 10 bases separating them. The CDR3 contains 12 residues. CDR3 amino acids: CASGGSAYEQYF. In nucleotides, the CDR3 is TGTGCCAGCGGTGGCAGCGCCTACGAGCAGTACTTC.

The chain recombines TRBV14 with TRBJ1-6; tentatively, D is TRBD1 (5 bases). Trimming took 3 bases from V and 8 from J, leaving 14 bases between them. Germline values: CDR1 SGHDN, CDR2 FVKESK. CDR3 size: 15 residues. CDR3 sequence (DNA): TGTGCCAGCAGCCAGCGGGGGATCTTCTATTCACCCCTCCACTTT. Translating gives CASSQRGIFYSPLHF.